Presented here are 27 T cell receptor beta chains from one specimen sequenced in a study of blood T cell repertoires in COVID-19. TCRdb's table, derived via immunoSEQ multiplex PCR, lists solely in-frame clones and lacks some. The sample lists about 120,000 clones; 70% to 90% were seen once. Sequencing used peripheral blood. All receptors come from a human donor in a cohort sampled during active COVID-19.

This chain joins TRBV28 and TRBJ1-5, with a possible D match to TRBD1 (5 bases). The ends were cut back, 4 bases at V and 4 bases at J, with 11 bases in the middle. The CDR3 runs to 14 residues. Germline V gives CDR1 MDHEN, CDR2 SYDVKM. CDR3 amino acids: CASSSGGGNQPQHF. The DNA for the CDR3 is TGTGCCAGCAGTTCCGGCGGGGGAAATCAGCCCCAGCATTTT.

The chain links TRBV5-1 to TRBJ2-7, with TRBD1 matching over 7 bases. This CDR3 has 14 amino acids. After removal of 4 bases from V and 5 bases from J, the junction contained 9 bases not matched to a gene. Per germline, CDR1 SGHRS and CDR2 YFSETQ. The CDR3 protein is CASSPYLQGHEQYF. CDR3 nucleotides: TGCGCCAGCAGCCCGTACTTACAGGGGCACGAGCAGTACTTC.

CDR3: CATSRDAGTGEETQYF. CDR3 nucleotides: TGTGCCACCAGCAGAGATGCCGGGACAGGGGAAGAGACCCAGTACTTC. The genes are TRBV15 and TRBJ2-5; 10 bases match TRBD1. This CDR3 region has 16 residues. With 0 bases clipped from V and 3 bases from J, the junction kept 4 bases outside the gene matches. The germline gives CDR1 LNHNV, CDR2 YYDKDF (reference sequence).

The gene calls are TRBV30 and TRBJ1-5; tentatively, D is TRBD1 (5 bases). V gave up 0 bases and J gave up 13 bases, with 10 bases separating them. This CDR3 has 11 residues. Germline CDR1 GTSNPN, CDR2 SVGIG (reference sequence). DNA of the CDR3: TGTGCCTGGAGTGTGACAGACCAACAGCATTTT. It codes for CAWSVTDQQHF.

The chain recombines TRBV9 with TRBJ1-1; a weak D match, TRBD1 (5 bases). The CDR3 is 14 residues long. V lost 2 bases and J lost 0, with 8 bases in between. CDR1 is SGDLS, CDR2 YYNGEE, per germline. This CDR3 reads CASSVGGVNTEAFF. The CDR3 DNA reads as TGTGCCAGCAGCGTTGGAGGGGTGAACACTGAAGCTTTCTTT.

V gene TRBV7-8 combines with J gene TRBJ2-7, with 7 nucleotides matching TRBD1. This CDR3 spans 13 amino acids. Germline V gene sequence: CDR1 SGHVS, CDR2 FQNEAQ. After removal of 5 bases from V and 4 bases from J, the junction contained 5 bases not matched to a gene. The CDR3 nucleotides are TGTGCCAGCAGCCATAGACAGGGATACGAGCAGTACTTC. Protein sequence: CASSHRQGYEQYF.

The chain uses TRBV2 and TRBJ1-1, with D perhaps TRBD1 (5 bases). Germline V gene data show CDR1 as SNHLY and CDR2 as FYNNEI. The CDR3 is 15 amino acids. The V end was cut by 0 bases, the J end by 0 bases, with 8 bases between. CDR3 sequence (DNA): TGTGCCAGCAGTGAAGCGCAGGGTGTGAACACTGAAGCTTTCTTT. Protein product: CASSEAQGVNTEAFF.

A few counts support this clone. The chain links TRBV4-1 to TRBJ1-2, with unresolved D. Germline V lookup: CDR1 MGHRA, CDR2 YSYEKL. The CDR3 has 13 amino acids. The V gene lost 4 bases and the J gene lost 0 bases, with 6 bases spanning the gap. This chain's CDR3 is CASSLGSNYGYTF. In DNA form, the CDR3 reads TGCGCCAGCAGCCTGGGCTCTAACTATGGCTACACCTTC.

This chain links TRBV18 with TRBJ2-1; D gene ambiguous. CDR3 length: 15 residues. The germline V gene encodes CDR1 KGHSH and CDR2 LQKENI. V shed 1 base and J shed 6 bases, with 13 bases lying between them. CDR3: CASSPRLSISNEQFF. In DNA form, the CDR3 reads TGTGCCAGCTCACCACGACTTAGCATCTCCAATGAGCAGTTCTTC.

This clone was seen only once. This chain joins TRBV28 and TRBJ2-3, with D perhaps TRBD1 (6 bases). The CDR3 covers 17 residues. V was cut by 7 bases and J by 0 bases, with 20 bases left in between. CDR1 is MDHEN, CDR2 SYDVKM, per germline. The CDR3 region is CASKSRSGAYSTDTQYF. The DNA of the CDR3 is TGTGCCAGCAAAAGTCGTTCAGGGGCCTATAGCACAGATACGCAGTATTTT.

V usage is TRBV29-1 and J usage is TRBJ2-5, with TRBD2 matching over 12 bases. The CDR3 contains 16 residues. Germline CDR1 reads SQVTM; CDR2 reads ANQGSEA. V was pared by 5 bases and J by 5 bases, with 12 bases of the junction left unmatched. The DNA for the CDR3 is TGCAGCGTTTCCCCCGGGACTAGCGGGTCGTCGGAGACCCAGTACTTC. Translated: CSVSPGTSGSSETQYF. Full variable domain (rest looked up from reference TRBV29-1 and TRBJ2-5): SAVISQKPSRDICQRGTSLTIQCQVDSQVTMMFWYRQQPGQSLTLIATANQGSEATYESGFVIDKFPISRPNLTFSTLTVSNMSPEDSSIYLCSVSPGTSGSSETQYFGPGTRLLVL.

V is TRBV2 and J is TRBJ2-5; the match to TRBD2 covers 8 bases. Germline CDR1 and CDR2: SNHLY and FYNNEI. The CDR3 runs to 15 residues. The junction had 6 bases not matched to a gene; V was cut back by 1 base and J by 5 bases. The CDR3 nucleotides are TGTGCCAGCAGTGAAGGGGGACTAGAGGGGGAGACCCAGTACTTC. Translating gives CASSEGGLEGETQYF.

The V and J genes are TRBV18 and TRBJ2-7; the D gene is possibly TRBD2 (7 bases). CDR1 and CDR2 from the germline V gene are KGHSH and LQKENI. V was cut by 5 bases and J by 3 bases, with 17 bases left in between. CDR3 size: 15 residues. CDR3 coding DNA: TGTGCCAGCTCAACGCTGGGGGGGGCGAGCTACGAGCAGTACTTC. Its protein is CASSTLGGASYEQYF.

This clone was detected only once. V gene TRBV20-1 combines with J gene TRBJ2-7, with D unclear. This CDR3 is built from 12 residues. Germline V gene lookup returns CDR1 DFQATT and CDR2 SNEGSKA (reference sequence). V lost 3 bases to trimming and J lost 7 bases, with 13 bases between them. The CDR3 bases are TGCAGTGCTAGTCGGCGAGGCGGAGAGCAGTACTTC. It specifies CSASRRGGEQYF.

This clone occurred a few times. This rearrangement joins TRBV19 to TRBJ2-1; 13 nucleotides match TRBD2. The length of the CDR3 is 18 residues. V shed 4 bases and J 0 bases; nucleotides not matched to a gene: 6. Germline CDR1 reads LNHDA; CDR2 reads SQIVND (reference sequence). CDR3 DNA sequence: TGTGCCAGTAGTAACAGGGGACTAGCGGGAAACTCCTACAATGAGCAGTTCTTC. Its protein product is CASSNRGLAGNSYNEQFF.

The rearrangement joins TRBV10-3 to TRBJ1-6, with a possible D match to TRBD1 (6 bases). Germline values: CDR1 ENHRY, CDR2 SYGVKD. Between the trimmed V and J ends, which lost 4 bases and 5 bases, there was a span of 6 bases. The CDR3 extends over 13 amino acids. The CDR3 DNA reads TGTGCCATCAGTGGGACAGATAATTCACCCCTCCACTTT. Translating gives CAISGTDNSPLHF.

A single count supports this clone. The chain has TRBV2 and TRBJ1-5; D gene ambiguous. The CDR3 covers 12 residues. With 6 bases removed from V and 7 bases from J, the gap between germline ends came to 10 bases. The V gene's germline CDR1 is SNHLY and CDR2 FYNNEI. CDR3 residues: CASRDPGQPQHF. The CDR3 DNA sequence: TGTGCCAGCAGAGATCCGGGACAGCCCCAGCATTTT.

Only one count was recorded for this clone. This sequence joins TRBV5-4 and TRBJ2-1; 12 nucleotides agree with TRBD2. The CDR3 loop spans 15 amino acids. V lost 0 bases and J lost 9; bases outside the gene matches: 4. Germline CDR1 is SGHNT and CDR2 is YYREEE (reference sequence). In DNA form, the CDR3 reads TGTGCCAGCAGCTTGGTGACTAGCGGGGGTGTTGAGCAGTTCTTC. Translating it yields CASSLVTSGGVEQFF.

This chain links TRBV19 with TRBJ1-2; D unresolved. Trimming took off 5 bases at V and 4 bases at J, with 8 bases between the two ends. This CDR3 is 12 amino acids long. Germline CDR1 and CDR2: LNHDA and SQIVND (reference sequence). The CDR3 DNA follows: TGTGCCAGTAGTCCCGGGATCTATGGCTACACCTTC. Amino acids: CASSPGIYGYTF.

The V gene is TRBV5-1, the J gene TRBJ2-5; D is unresolved. The germline V and J ends were trimmed by 2 bases and 4 bases, with 3 bases remaining between them. Germline assignment: CDR1 SGHRS and CDR2 YFSETQ. The CDR3 covers 11 residues. The CDR3 loop reads CASSFLETQYF. The CDR3 DNA reads TGCGCCAGCAGCTTCCTAGAGACCCAGTACTTC.

The chain recombines TRBV27 with TRBJ1-1; TRBD1 aligns across 10 bases. The length of the CDR3 is 16 residues. V dropped 0 bases and J dropped 0; count of bases not matched to a gene: 1. The germline V gene encodes CDR1 MNHEY and CDR2 SMNVEV (reference sequence). In DNA form, the CDR3 reads TGTGCCAGCAGTTTATCGGGGACAGGGGTGAACACTGAAGCTTTCTTT. It specifies CASSLSGTGVNTEAFF.

The chain employs TRBV10-3 and TRBJ2-7, with 11 bases aligning to TRBD2. V shed 4 bases and J 5 bases; nucleotides not matched to a gene: 4. The CDR3 totals 14 residues. Germline V CDR1 and CDR2: ENHRY, SYGVKD. The CDR3 is CAISAGLAGDEQYF. The CDR3 bases are TGTGCCATCAGTGCCGGACTAGCGGGCGACGAGCAGTACTTC.

The V and J genes are TRBV25-1 and TRBJ1-1, with D unclear. V lost 0 bases to trimming and J lost 7 bases, with 9 bases between them. The CDR3 consists of 13 residues. Germline CDR1 MGHDK, CDR2 SYGVNS. As DNA, the CDR3 is TGTGCCAGCAGTGAATATACCGGAGGTGAAGCTTTCTTT. It specifies CASSEYTGGEAFF.

V gene TRBV6-6 combines with J gene TRBJ2-1; 7 bases are a match to TRBD1. CDR3 size: 13 residues. V shed 6 bases and J 12 bases; nucleotides not matched to a gene: 11. CDR1 is MNHNY and CDR2 is SVGAGI in the germline V gene (reference sequence). Here the CDR3 DNA reads TGTGCCAGCAGGCCAGGGGGACAGTACGGGCAGTTCTTC. Translating gives CASRPGGQYGQFF.

The J gene is TRBJ1-5, the V gene TRBV5-6; D perhaps matches TRBD1 (5 bases). Deletions cut 5 bases from V and 4 bases from J, with 10 bases between. The CDR3 totals 13 residues. The germline gives CDR1 SGHDT, CDR2 YYEEEE. The CDR3 region has the DNA TGTGCCAGCAGTGGGGCGGCAAATCAGCCCCAGCATTTT. Its protein product is CASSGAANQPQHF.

V is TRBV10-2 and J is TRBJ2-5; weak D call: TRBD2 (5 bases). The V and J ends lost 3 bases and 5 bases respectively, with 16 bases between them. Germline-derived CDR1 and CDR2 are WSHSY and SAAADI. The CDR3 is 15 amino acids. Here the CDR3 DNA reads TGCGCCAGCAGTGAAGGGCGGGCCAAGGCGGAGACCCAGTACTTC. Protein sequence: CASSEGRAKAETQYF.

The rearrangement joins TRBV27 to TRBJ2-3; 13 bases are shared with TRBD2. Per the germline V gene, CDR1 is MNHEY and CDR2 is SMNVEV (reference sequence). The CDR3 has 18 amino acids. V shed 2 bases, J shed 0 bases, and the junction held 5 bases outside the gene matches. The chain's CDR3 is CASSLETSGGYSTDTQYF. The CDR3 bases are TGTGCCAGCAGTTTAGAGACTAGCGGGGGGTATAGCACAGATACGCAGTATTTT.